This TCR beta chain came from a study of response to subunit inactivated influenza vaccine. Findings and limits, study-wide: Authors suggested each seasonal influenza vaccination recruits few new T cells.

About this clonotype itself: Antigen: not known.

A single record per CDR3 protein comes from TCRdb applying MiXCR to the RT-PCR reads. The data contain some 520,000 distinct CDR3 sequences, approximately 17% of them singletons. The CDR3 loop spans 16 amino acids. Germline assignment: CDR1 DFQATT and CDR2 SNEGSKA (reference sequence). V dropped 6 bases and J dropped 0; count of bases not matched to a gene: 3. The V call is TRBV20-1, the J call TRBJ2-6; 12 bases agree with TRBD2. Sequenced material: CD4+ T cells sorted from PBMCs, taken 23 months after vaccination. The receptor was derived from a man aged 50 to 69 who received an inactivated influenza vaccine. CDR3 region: CSALAGGSSGANVLTF. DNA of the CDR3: TGCAGTGCCCTAGCGGGAGGGAGCTCTGGGGCCAACGTCCTGACTTTC.